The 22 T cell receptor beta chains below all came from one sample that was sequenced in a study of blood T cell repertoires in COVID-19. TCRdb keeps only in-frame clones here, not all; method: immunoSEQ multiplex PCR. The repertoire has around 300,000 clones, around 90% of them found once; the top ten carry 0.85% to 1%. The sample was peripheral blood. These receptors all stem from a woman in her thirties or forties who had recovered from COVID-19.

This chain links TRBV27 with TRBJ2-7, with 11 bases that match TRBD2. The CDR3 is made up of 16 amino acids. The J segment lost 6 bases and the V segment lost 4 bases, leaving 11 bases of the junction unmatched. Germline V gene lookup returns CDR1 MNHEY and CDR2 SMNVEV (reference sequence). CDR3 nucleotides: TGTGCCAGCAGTTCAGGGACTAGCGGAAACCTCGGCGAGCAGTACTTC. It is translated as CASSSGTSGNLGEQYF.

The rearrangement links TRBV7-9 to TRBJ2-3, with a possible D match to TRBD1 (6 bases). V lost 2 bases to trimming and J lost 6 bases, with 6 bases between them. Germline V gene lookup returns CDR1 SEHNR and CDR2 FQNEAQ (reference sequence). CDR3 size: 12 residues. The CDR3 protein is CASSLTGDTQYF. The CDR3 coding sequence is TGTGCCAGCAGCTTAACAGGGGATACGCAGTATTTT. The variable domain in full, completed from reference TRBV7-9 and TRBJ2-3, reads DTGVSQNPRHKITKRGQNVTFRCDPISEHNRLYWYRQTLGQGPEFLTYFQNEAQLEKSRLLSDRFSAERPKGSFSTLEIQRTEQGDSAMYLCASSLTGDTQYFGPGTRLTVL.

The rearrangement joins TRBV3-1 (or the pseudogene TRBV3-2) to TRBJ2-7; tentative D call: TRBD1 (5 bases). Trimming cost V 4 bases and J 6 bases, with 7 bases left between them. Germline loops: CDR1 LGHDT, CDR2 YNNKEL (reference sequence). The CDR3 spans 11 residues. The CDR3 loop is CASSLTGEQYF. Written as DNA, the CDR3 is TGTGCCAGCAGCCTAACAGGCGAGCAGTACTTC.

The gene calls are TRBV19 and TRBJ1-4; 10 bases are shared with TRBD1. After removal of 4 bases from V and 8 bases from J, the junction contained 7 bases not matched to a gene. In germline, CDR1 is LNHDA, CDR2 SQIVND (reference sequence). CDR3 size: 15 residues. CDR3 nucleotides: TGTGCCAGTAGTACCAGACAGGGGGCACGGGAAAAACTGTTTTTT. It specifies CASSTRQGAREKLFF.

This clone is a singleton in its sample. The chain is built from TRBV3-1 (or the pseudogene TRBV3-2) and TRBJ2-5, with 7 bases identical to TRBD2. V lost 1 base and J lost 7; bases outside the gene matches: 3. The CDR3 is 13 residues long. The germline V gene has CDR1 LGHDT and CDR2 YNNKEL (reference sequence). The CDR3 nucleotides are TGTGCCAGCAGCCAAGCCGGCGGGGGGACCCAGTACTTC. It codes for CASSQAGGGTQYF.

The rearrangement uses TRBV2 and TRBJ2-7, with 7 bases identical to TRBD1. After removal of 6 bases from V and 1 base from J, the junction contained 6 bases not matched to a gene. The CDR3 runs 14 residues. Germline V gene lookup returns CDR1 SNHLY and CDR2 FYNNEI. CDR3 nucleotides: TGTGCCAGCAGCCGGACAGGAACTTCCTACGAGCAGTACTTC. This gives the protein CASSRTGTSYEQYF.

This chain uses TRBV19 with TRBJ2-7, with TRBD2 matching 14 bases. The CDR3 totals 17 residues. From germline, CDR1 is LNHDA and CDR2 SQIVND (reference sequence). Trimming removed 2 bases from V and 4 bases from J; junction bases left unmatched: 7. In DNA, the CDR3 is TGTGCCAGTAGTATAAGCGGGACTAGCGGGAGTACTTACGAGCAGTACTTC. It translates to CASSISGTSGSTYEQYF.

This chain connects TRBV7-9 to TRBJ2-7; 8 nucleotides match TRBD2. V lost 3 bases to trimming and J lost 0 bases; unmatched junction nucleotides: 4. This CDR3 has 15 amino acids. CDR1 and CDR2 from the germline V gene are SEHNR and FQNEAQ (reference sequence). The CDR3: CASSLNAGGSYEQYF. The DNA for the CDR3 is TGTGCCAGCAGCTTGAATGCGGGGGGCTCCTACGAGCAGTACTTC.

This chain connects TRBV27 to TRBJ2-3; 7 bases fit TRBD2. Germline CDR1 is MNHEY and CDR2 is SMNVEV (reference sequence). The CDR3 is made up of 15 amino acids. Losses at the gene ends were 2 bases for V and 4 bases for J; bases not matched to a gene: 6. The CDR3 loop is CASSLPGTNPDTQYF. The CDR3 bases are TGTGCCAGCAGTTTACCCGGGACTAACCCAGATACGCAGTATTTT.

In nucleotides, the CDR3 is TGTGCCAGCACTCGGACGGGGGACACAGATACGCAGTATTTT. Residues: CASTRTGDTDTQYF. The J gene is TRBJ2-3, the V gene TRBV7-8; D may be TRBD2 (6 bases). This CDR3 is built from 14 residues. The germline gives CDR1 SGHVS, CDR2 FQNEAQ. Trimming shortened V by 7 bases and J by 2 bases, and 13 bases separated the two germline ends.

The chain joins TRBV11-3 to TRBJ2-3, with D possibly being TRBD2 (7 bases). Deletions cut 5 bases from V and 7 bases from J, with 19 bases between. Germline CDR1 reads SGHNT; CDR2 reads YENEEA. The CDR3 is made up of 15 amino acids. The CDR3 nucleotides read TGTGCCAGCAGCGCCCGAGGGGGGGAGATCAATACGCAGTATTTT. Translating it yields CASSARGGEINTQYF.

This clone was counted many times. Here the CDR3 DNA reads TGTGCCTGGACCCTTAATAGCGGGAGGGCAGATACGCAGTATTTT. Amino acids: CAWTLNSGRADTQYF. The V call is TRBV30, the J call TRBJ2-3; 11 bases match TRBD2. This CDR3 contains 15 residues. From germline, CDR1 is GTSNPN and CDR2 SVGIG (reference sequence). With V trimmed by 4 bases and J by 4 bases, 7 bases remained unmatched.

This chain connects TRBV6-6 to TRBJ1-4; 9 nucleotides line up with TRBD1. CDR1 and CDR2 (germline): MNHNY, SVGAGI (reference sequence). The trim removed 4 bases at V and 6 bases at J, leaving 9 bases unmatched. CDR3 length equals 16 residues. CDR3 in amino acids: CASSLRPGQGDEKLFF. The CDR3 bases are TGTGCCAGCAGTTTACGTCCGGGACAGGGCGATGAAAAACTGTTTTTT.

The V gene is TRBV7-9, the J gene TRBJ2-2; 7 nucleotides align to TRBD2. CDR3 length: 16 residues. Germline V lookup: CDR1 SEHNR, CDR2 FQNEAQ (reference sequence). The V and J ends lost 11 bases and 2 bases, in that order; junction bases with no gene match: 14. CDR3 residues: CAASFASGGNTGELFF. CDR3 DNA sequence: TGTGCCGCGAGTTTTGCTAGCGGTGGTAACACCGGGGAGCTGTTTTTT.

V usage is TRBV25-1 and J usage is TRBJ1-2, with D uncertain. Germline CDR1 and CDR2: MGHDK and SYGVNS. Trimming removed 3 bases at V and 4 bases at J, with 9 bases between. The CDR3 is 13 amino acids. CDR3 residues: CASSDGQIYGYTF. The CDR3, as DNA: TGTGCCAGCAGTGATGGCCAGATCTATGGCTACACCTTC.

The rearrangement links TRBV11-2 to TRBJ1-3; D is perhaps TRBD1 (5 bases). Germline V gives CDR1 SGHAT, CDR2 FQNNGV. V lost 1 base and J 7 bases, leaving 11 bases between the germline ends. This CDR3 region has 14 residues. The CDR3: CASSLAAGGNTIYF. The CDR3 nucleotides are TGTGCCAGCAGCTTAGCGGCCGGGGGGAACACCATATATTTT.

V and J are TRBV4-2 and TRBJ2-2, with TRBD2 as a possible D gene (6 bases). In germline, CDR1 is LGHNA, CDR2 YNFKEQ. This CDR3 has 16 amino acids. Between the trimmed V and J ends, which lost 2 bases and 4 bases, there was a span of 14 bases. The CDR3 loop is CASSQSTSLGTGELFF. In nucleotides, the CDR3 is TGTGCCAGCAGCCAATCGACTAGTTTGGGCACCGGGGAGCTGTTTTTT.

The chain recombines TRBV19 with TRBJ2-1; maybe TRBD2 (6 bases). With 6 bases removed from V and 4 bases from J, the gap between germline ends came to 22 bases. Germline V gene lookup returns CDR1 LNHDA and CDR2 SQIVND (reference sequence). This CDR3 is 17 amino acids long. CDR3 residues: CASRSMKGLTGYNEQFF. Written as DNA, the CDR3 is TGTGCCAGTAGGAGTATGAAGGGACTTACTGGGTACAATGAGCAGTTCTTC.

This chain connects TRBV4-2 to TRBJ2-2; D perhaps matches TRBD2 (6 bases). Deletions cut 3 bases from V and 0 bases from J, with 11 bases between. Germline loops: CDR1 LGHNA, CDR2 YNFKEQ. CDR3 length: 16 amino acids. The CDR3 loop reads CASSHLGGANTGELFF. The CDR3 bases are TGTGCCAGCAGCCATCTCGGCGGGGCGAACACCGGGGAGCTGTTTTTT.

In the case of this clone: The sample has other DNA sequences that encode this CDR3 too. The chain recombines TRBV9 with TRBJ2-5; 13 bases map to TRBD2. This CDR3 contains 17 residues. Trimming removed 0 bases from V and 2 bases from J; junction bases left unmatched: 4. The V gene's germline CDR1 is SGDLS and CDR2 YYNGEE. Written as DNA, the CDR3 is TGTGCCAGCAGCGTAGGACTAGCGGGAGGTGGGCAAGAGACCCAGTACTTC. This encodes CASSVGLAGGGQETQYF.

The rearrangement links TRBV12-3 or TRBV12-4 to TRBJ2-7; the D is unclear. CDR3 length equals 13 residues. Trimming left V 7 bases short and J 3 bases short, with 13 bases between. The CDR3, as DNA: TGTGCCAGCACGGGTGTCCCCAACTACGAGCAGTACTTC. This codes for CASTGVPNYEQYF.

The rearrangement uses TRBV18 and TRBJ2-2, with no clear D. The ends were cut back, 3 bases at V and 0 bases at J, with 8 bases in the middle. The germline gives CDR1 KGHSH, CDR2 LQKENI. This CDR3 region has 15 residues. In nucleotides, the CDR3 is TGTGCCAGCTCACCCATTACACCGAACACCGGGGAGCTGTTTTTT. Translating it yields CASSPITPNTGELFF.